A selection of T cell receptor beta chains follows, all from one sample in a study of T cell responses to AZD1222 COVID-19 vaccine. The data were produced by immunoSEQ multiplex PCR, yet TCRdb's version contains in-frame clones alone and is incomplete. The sample records 150,000 to 200,000 clones, around 92% being singletons. The sequenced sample was peripheral blood, obtained on day 0 of AZD1222 vaccination. The receptors were gathered from an adult in good health. The CDR3 runs from the conserved cysteine through the conserved F or W. Each record gives: clone size, V gene, J gene, D gene, CDR3 DNA, CDR3 protein. A D gene is named only where the DNA matches it firmly. Where a row states a size, it is once, few, many or the class of an expanded clone; other rows omit it.

>NA|TRBV3-1/TRBV3-2|TRBJ1-1|NA
TGTGCCAGCAGGGGGACGGGAAAGAACACTGAAGCTTTCTTT
CASRGTGKNTEAFF
>NA|TRBV7-2|TRBJ1-2|NA
TGTGCCAGCAGCACCTACAGCGGGGGAGACTATGGCTACACCTTC
CASSTYSGGDYGYTF
>once|TRBV13|TRBJ1-1|NA
TGTGCCAGCAGCTTAAGAGGACGGGTGGAGGACACTGAAGCTTTCTTT
CASSLRGRVEDTEAFF
>NA|TRBV7-8|TRBJ2-4|NA
TGTGCCAGCAGCTTAGTTTTGGGATCCAAAAACATTCAGTACTTC
CASSLVLGSKNIQYF
>NA|TRBV19|TRBJ1-6|NA
TGTGCCAGCGGATCTCCCAGCTATAATTCACCCCTCCACTTT
CASGSPSYNSPLHF
>once|TRBV11-2|TRBJ1-5|NA
TGTGCCAGCAGCTTAACGGACAGAGCTAGCAATCAGCCCCAGCATTTT
CASSLTDRASNQPQHF
>NA|TRBV29-1|TRBJ2-5|NA
TGCAGCGCTGGGGAGGCTCAAGAGACCCAGTACTTC
CSAGEAQETQYF
>NA|TRBV27|TRBJ2-2|NA
TGTGCCAGCAGCATTAGTCCCGGGGAGCTGTTTTTT
CASSISPGELFF
>NA|TRBV2|TRBJ1-4|NA
TGTGCCAGCAGTGAATGGGGTACTAATGAAAAACTGTTTTTT
CASSEWGTNEKLFF
>NA|TRBV4-1|TRBJ2-5|TRBD2
TGCGCCAGCAGCGACAAACGTAGGACTAGCGGAGCCTCGGAGACCCAGTACTTC
CASSDKRRTSGASETQYF
>NA|TRBV3-1/TRBV3-2|TRBJ1-2|NA
TGTGCCAGCAGCCAGGCCGACCGGGACTATGGCTACACCTTC
CASSQADRDYGYTF
>NA|TRBV5-1|TRBJ1-2|NA
TGCGCCAGCAGCCCGGAACAGGGAAACTATGGCTACACCTTC
CASSPEQGNYGYTF
>NA|TRBV4-1|TRBJ2-5|NA
TGCGCCAGCGGAGGGCGCGGAGAGACCCAGTACTTC
CASGGRGETQYF
>NA|TRBV3-1/TRBV3-2|TRBJ2-1|NA
TGTGCCAGCAGCGTTGGACAGACCCTATTGGCAAAGCAGTTCTTC
CASSVGQTLLAKQFF
>NA|TRBV10-2|TRBJ1-3|NA
TGCGCCAGCAAGGGGGGGAACACCATATATTTT
CASKGGNTIYF
>NA|TRBV28|TRBJ2-1|TRBD2
TGTGCCAGCAGTTTTCTAACTAGCGGCTCCTACAATGAGCAGTTCTTC
CASSFLTSGSYNEQFF
>NA|TRBV9|TRBJ2-3|NA
TGTGCCAGCAGCGTATGGGGGGAAAGCACAGATACGCAGTATTTT
CASSVWGESTDTQYF
>NA|TRBV28|TRBJ1-2|TRBD1
TGTGCCAGCACCCGGGGACAGGGATACTATGGCTACACCTTC
CASTRGQGYYGYTF
>NA|TRBV6-5|TRBJ1-1|NA
TGTGCCAGCAGTTACTCCTACGGGGGGAACACTGAAGCTTTCTTT
CASSYSYGGNTEAFF
>few|TRBV3-1/TRBV3-2|TRBJ2-5|TRBD2
TGTGCCGGGAGGTTAGCGGGAGAAGAGACCCAGTACTTC
CAGRLAGEETQYF
>NA|TRBV3-1/TRBV3-2|TRBJ1-2|TRBD1
TGTGCCAGCAGCCAAAGGACAGGCAAACCGGGGGGCTACACCTTC
CASSQRTGKPGGYTF
>NA|TRBV5-6|TRBJ2-1|NA
TGTGCCAGCAGCTTGGGTTATGGGTACAATGAGCAGTTCTTC
CASSLGYGYNEQFF
>once|TRBV2|TRBJ1-1|TRBD1
TGTGCCACCGCTTACAGGGGACCCCGAGGAAACACTGAAGCTTTCTTT
CATAYRGPRGNTEAFF
>NA|TRBV3-1/TRBV3-2|TRBJ1-2|TRBD1
TGTGCCAGCAGTCCTGACTTGGGGACAGATGGCTACACCTTC
CASSPDLGTDGYTF
>NA|TRBV4-2|TRBJ1-6|NA
TGTGCCAGCAGCCAAGCGGGGGGCGATTCACCCCTCCACTTT
CASSQAGGDSPLHF
>NA|TRBV5-6|TRBJ2-7|TRBD1
TGTGCCAGCAGCCCTTTGCGACAGGGAGACCTCTACGAGCAGTACTTC
CASSPLRQGDLYEQYF
>NA|TRBV3-1/TRBV3-2|TRBJ2-1|TRBD2
TGTGCCAGCAGCCAGCGGGGAGGGGACAATGAGCAGTTCTTC
CASSQRGGDNEQFF
>NA|TRBV25-1|TRBJ2-7|NA
TGTGCCAGCAGTGAATATTATGGACCGTACGAGCAGTACTTC
CASSEYYGPYEQYF
>NA|TRBV21-1|TRBJ1-5|NA
TGTGCCAGCAGCAAGTGGTTGAGACAGGGGGCTTATCAGCCCCAGCATTTT
CASSKWLRQGAYQPQHF
>NA|TRBV28|TRBJ2-5|TRBD2
TGTGCCAGCAGTCGGACTAGCGGAGAGACCCAGTACTTC
CASSRTSGETQYF
>NA|TRBV9|TRBJ1-2|NA
TGTGCCAGCGAGGGGTCCAGCTATGGCTACACCTTC
CASEGSSYGYTF
>NA|TRBV5-4|TRBJ2-1|NA
TGTGCCAGCAGCTTCAACGCCAATGAGCAGTTCTTC
CASSFNANEQFF
>NA|TRBV4-1|TRBJ1-6|TRBD1
TGCGCCAGCAGCCCCAACCCACAGGGGACCTATAATTCACCCCTCCACTTT
CASSPNPQGTYNSPLHF
>NA|TRBV29-1|TRBJ2-5|NA
TGCAGCGTTGAATTTGGACCTAGGGAGACCCAGTACTTC
CSVEFGPRETQYF
>NA|TRBV3-1/TRBV3-2|TRBJ2-1|NA
TGTGCCAGCAGCCAAGGGGTGAGCGGCTCCTACAATGAGCAGTTCTTC
CASSQGVSGSYNEQFF
>NA|TRBV24-1|TRBJ1-2|NA
TGTGCCACCAGTGAGGAACGCTATGGCTACACCTTC
CATSEERYGYTF
>once|TRBV6-4|TRBJ1-2|TRBD1
TGTGCCAGCAGTGACTCGACAGGGGGCAGCTATGGCTACACCTTC
CASSDSTGGSYGYTF
>few|TRBV5-1|TRBJ1-1|NA
TGCGCCAGCAGCTTGGGGGTACAGGCGAACACTGAAGCTTTCTTT
CASSLGVQANTEAFF
>NA|TRBV6-1|TRBJ1-4|NA
TGTGCCAGCAGTGAGTTAACAGCAGACGAAAAACTGTTTTTT
CASSELTADEKLFF
>NA|TRBV4-3|TRBJ1-5|NA
TGCGCCAGCAGCCAAGATCAGGATCAGCCCCAGCATTTT
CASSQDQDQPQHF
>once|TRBV7-2|TRBJ2-3|TRBD2
TGTGCCAGCAGCTTAGCCCCAGGTGTTGCGGGAGGGGACACAGATACGCAGTATTTT
CASSLAPGVAGGDTDTQYF
>NA|TRBV4-3|TRBJ2-3|NA
TGCGCCAGCAGCCCGACGACGGTTGGCACAGATACGCAGTATTTT
CASSPTTVGTDTQYF
>NA|TRBV28|TRBJ1-2|TRBD1
TGTGCCAGCAGCCCGGGACAGGGCTATGGCTACACCTTC
CASSPGQGYGYTF
>once|TRBV7-2|TRBJ1-2|TRBD1
TGTGCCAGCAGCTTAGCGACAGGGGAGGGCTATGGCTACACCTTC
CASSLATGEGYGYTF
>NA|TRBV14|TRBJ2-2|TRBD2
TGTGCCAGCAGAGGAGCGGGGGGGAACACCGGGGAGCTGTTTTTT
CASRGAGGNTGELFF